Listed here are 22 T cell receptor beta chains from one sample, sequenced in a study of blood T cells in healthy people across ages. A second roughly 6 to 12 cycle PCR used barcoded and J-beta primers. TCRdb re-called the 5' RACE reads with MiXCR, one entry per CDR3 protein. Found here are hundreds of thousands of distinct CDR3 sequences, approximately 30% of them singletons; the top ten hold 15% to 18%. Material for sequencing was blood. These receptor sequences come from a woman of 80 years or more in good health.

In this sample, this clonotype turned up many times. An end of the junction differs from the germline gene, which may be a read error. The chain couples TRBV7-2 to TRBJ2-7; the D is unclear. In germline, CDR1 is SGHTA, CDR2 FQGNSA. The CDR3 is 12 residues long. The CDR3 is CAGSLSSYEQYF. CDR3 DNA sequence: TGTGCCGGCAGCCTAAGCTCCTACGAGCAGTACTTC.

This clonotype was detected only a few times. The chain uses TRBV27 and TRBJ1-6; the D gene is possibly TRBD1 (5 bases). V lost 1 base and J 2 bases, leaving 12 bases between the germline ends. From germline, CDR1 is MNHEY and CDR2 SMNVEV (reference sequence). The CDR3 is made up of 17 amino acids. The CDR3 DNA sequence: TGTGCCAGCAGTTTATTGGGGGTCCGCACCTATAATTCACCCCTCCACTTT. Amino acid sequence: CASSLLGVRTYNSPLHF.

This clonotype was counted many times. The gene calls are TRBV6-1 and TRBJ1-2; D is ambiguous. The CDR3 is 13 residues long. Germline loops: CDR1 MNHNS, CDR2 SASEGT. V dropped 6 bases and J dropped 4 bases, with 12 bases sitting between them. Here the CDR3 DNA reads TGTGCCAGCAGGGGGAGGGAGGGCTATGGCTACACCTTC. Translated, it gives CASRGREGYGYTF.

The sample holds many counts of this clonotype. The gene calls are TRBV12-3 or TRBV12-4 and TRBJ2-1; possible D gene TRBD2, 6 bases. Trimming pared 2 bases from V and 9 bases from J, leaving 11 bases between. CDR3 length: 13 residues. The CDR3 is CASSLRRAAEQFF. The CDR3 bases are TGTGCCAGCAGTTTACGGAGGGCCGCTGAGCAGTTCTTC.

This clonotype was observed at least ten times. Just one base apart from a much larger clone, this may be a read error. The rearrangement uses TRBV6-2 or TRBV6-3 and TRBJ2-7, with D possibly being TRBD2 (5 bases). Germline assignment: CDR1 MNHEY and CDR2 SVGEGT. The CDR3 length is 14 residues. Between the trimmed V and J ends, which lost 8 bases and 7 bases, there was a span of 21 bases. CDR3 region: CASCCGLTIMEQYF. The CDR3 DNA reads TGTGCCAGCTGCTGCGGACTGACCATCATGGAGCAGTACTTC.

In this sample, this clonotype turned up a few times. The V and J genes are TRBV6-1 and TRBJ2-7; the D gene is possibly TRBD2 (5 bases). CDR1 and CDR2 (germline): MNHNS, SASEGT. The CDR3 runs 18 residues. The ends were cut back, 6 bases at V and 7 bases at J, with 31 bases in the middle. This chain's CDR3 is CASSHSLGLRSSYNEQYF. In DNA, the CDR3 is TGTGCCAGCAGCCATTCCCTTGGACTCCGAAGCTCCTACAATGAGCAGTACTTC.

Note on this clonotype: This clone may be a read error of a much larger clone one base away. Here the CDR3 DNA reads TGTGCCAGCAGCCCCGGGGGTACCCAATCCTACAATGAGCAGTACTTC. Translation: CASSPGGTQSYNEQYF. The chain combines TRBV5-4 with TRBJ2-1, with D possibly being TRBD2 (6 bases). The J call could be wrong; TRBJ2-7 is a better fit for the DNA end. Per the germline V gene, CDR1 is SGHNT and CDR2 is YYREEE (reference sequence). The CDR3 is made up of 16 amino acids.

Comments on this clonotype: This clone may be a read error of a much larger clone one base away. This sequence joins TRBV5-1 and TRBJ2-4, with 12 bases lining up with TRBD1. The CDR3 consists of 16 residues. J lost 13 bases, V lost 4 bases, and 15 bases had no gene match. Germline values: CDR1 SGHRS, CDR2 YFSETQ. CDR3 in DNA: TGCGCCAGCAGCCGAGAAGGGACAGGGGGCTGCGGGGAGCAGTACTTC. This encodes CASSREGTGGCGEQYF. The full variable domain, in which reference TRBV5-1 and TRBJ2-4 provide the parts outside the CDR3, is KAGVTQTPRYLIKTRGQQVTLSCSPISGHRSVSWYQQTPGQGLQFLFEYFSETQRNKGNFPGRFSGRQFSNSRSEMNVSTLELGDSALYLCASSREGTGGCGEQYFGAGTRLSVL.

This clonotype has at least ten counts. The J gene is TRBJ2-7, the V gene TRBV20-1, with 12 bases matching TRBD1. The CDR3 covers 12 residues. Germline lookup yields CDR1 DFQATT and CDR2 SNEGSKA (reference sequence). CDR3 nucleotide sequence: TGCAGCTGGGACAGGGGGCTTGAAGAGCAGTACTTC. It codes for CSWDRGLEEQYF.

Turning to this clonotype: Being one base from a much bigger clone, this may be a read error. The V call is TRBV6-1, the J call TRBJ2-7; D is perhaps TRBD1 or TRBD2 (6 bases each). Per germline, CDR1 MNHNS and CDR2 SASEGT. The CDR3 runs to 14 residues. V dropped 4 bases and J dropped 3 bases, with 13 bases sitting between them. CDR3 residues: CASSVQEGVYEQYF. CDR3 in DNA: TGTGCCAGCAGTGTCCAGGAGGGGGTCTACGAGCAGTACTTC.

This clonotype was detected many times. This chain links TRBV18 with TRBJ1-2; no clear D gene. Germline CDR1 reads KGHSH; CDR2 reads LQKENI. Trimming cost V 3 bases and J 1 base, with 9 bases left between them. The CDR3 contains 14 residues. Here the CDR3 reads CASSPELDNYGYTF. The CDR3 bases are TGTGCCAGCTCACCGGAGCTAGATAACTATGGCTACACCTTC.

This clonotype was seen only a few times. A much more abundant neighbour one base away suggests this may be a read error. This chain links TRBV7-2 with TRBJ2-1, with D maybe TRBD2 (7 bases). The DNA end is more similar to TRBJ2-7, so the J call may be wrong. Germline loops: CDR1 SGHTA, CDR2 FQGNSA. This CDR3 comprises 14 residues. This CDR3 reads CASSPTGGRNEQYF. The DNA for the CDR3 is TGTGCCAGCAGCCCCACGGGGGGCCGGAATGAGCAGTACTTC.

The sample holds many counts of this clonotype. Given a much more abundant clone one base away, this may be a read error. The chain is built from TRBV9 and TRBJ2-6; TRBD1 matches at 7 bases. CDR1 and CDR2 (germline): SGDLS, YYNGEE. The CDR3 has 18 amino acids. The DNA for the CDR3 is TGTGCCAGCAGCGCGACAGGGTTTGGGCTTTCTGGGGCCAACGTCCGGACTTTC. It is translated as CASSATGFGLSGANVRTF.

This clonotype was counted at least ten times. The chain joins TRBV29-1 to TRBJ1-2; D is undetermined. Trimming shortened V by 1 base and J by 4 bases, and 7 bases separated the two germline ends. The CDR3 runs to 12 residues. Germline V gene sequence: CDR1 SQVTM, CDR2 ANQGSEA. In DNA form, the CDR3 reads TGCAGCGTTGAAGTCGGCTTCTATGGCTACACCTTC. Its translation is CSVEVGFYGYTF.

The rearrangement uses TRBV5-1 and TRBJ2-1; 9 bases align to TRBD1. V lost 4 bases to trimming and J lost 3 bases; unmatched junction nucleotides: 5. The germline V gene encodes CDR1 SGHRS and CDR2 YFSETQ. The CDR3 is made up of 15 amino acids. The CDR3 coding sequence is TGCGCCAGCAGCGTTCCGGGACAGGGCTACAATGAGCAGTTCTTC. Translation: CASSVPGQGYNEQFF. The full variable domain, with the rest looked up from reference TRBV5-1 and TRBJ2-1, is KAGVTQTPRYLIKTRGQQVTLSCSPISGHRSVSWYQQTPGQGLQFLFEYFSETQRNKGNFPGRFSGRQFSNSRSEMNVSTLELGDSALYLCASSVPGQGYNEQFFGPGTRLTVL.

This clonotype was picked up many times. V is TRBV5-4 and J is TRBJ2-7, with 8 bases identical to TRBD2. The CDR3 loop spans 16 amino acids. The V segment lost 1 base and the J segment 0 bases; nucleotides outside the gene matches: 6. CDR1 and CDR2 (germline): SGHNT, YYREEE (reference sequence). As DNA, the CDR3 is TGTGCCAGCAGCTTGCCCGGGGGGGCGAGCTCCTACGAGCAGTACTTC. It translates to CASSLPGGASSYEQYF.

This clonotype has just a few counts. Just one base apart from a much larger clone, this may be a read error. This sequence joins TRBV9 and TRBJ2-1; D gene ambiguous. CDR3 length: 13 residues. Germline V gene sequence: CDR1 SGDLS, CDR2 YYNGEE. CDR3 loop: CASSVGPFNEQVF. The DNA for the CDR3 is TGTGCCAGCAGCGTAGGGCCCTTCAATGAGCAGGTCTTC.

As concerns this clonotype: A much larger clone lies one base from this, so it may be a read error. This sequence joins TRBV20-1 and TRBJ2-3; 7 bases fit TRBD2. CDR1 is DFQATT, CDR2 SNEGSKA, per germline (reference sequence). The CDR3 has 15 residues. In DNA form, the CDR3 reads TGCGGTGCTAGATATTGGGACTATAACACAGATACGCAGTATTTT. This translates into CGARYWDYNTDTQYF.

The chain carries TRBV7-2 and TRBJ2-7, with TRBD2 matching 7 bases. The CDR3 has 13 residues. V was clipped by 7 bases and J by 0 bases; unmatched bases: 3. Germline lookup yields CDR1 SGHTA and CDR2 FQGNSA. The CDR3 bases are TGTGCCAGCACCCGGACTAGCTCCTACGAGCAGTACTTC. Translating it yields CASTRTSSYEQYF.

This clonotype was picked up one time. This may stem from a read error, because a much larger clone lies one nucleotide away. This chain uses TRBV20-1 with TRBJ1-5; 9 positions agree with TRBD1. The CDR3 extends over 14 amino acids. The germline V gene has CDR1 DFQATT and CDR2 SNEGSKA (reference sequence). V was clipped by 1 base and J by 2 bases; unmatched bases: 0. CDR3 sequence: CSARGDRGNQPQHF. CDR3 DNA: TGCAGTGCTAGAGGGGACAGGGGCAATCAGCCCCAGCATTTT.

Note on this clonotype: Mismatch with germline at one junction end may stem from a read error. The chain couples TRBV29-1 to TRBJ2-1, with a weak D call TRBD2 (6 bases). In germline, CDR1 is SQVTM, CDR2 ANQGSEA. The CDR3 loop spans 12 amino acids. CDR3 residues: CSVVTRNNEQFF. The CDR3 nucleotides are TGCAGCGTTGTGACTAGGAACAATGAGCAGTTTTTC.

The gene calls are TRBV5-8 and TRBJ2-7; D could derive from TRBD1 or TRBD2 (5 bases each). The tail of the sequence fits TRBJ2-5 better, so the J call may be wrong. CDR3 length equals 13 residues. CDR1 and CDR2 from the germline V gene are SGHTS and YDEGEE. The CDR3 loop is CASIPGAGGTQYF. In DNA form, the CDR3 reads TGTGCCAGCATCCCGGGTGCTGGGGGGACCCAGTACTTC.